This entry concerns a single T cell receptor (beta chain). Its antigen remains undetermined. To determine HCMV serostatus, a commercial ELISA kit was used to detect HCMV-specific IgG in serum. Peripheral blood mononuclear cells were isolated from blood by Ficoll density gradient centrifugation. The source of the sample is a study of T cells expressing NK-cell markers (TCRdb year 2020). Some background on the complete study: In sorted CD3+CD56+NKG2C+, CD3+CD56+NKG2C- and CD3+CD56-NKG2C+ T-cell subsets from about 8 donors, TCR beta-chain repertoires were profiled. Among the eight sequenced donors, only one was HCMV-seronegative, while the other seven were HCMV-seropositive. The eight sequenced donors were randomly selected healthy volunteers, three men and five women. The libraries were sequenced on Illumina HiSeq 2000/2500, MiSeq or NextSeq, producing 2 x 150 bp reads. Summary of the overall study and its limitations: Those dominant clonotypes were again the most abundant among CD3+CD56-NKG2C+ cells in a handful of donors, at about 28.3-65%. In six donors, the dominant CD3+CD56+NKG2C+ clonotypes were found to rank among the top 10 CD8+ clonotypes and to make up roughly 1.0-7.5% of CD8+ T cells. Whether the expanded NKG2C-expressing T cell clones were specific for HCMV antigens remained unclear.

From the cysteine up to the phenylalanine, the CDR3 has a length of 17 residues. The record lacks a DNA sequence. CDR1 and CDR2 (SGHTA, FQGNSA) derive from the germline V gene. Reads for this sample came from an Illumina HiSeq 2000. TCR beta cDNA libraries were made by 5'RACE template switching that added a universal primer site and unique molecular identifiers. Synthesis of cDNA was primed from the TCR beta constant segment and was followed by two consecutive PCR amplification steps. Concerning the study's data processing: Reads were demultiplexed and grouped by UMI with MIGEC, and clonotypes were assembled and quantified with MiTCR. To remove erroneous sequences, TCR cDNA sequences were retained only when supported by two or more reads. The tcR package was used for downstream repertoire analysis, with clonotypes matched between fractions based on CDR3 nucleotide sequence plus V segment. VDJmatch was used to annotate antigen specificity against VDJdb, with one amino acid substitution in CDR3 permitted. The reads went through TCRdb reprocessing, and each CDR3 protein sequence gets one entry with no DNA. TCRdb, not the authors, supplied the V and J calls. The sample table holds a few hundred thousand distinct CDR3 sequences. Together, the top ten hold 5% to 5.5% of the sample.

Recombination linked TRBV7-2 to TRBJ2-2; no DNA is available, so the TRBD2 call from TCRdb remains unchecked. Sequenced material: blood T cells: a sorted CD56 or NKG2C T cell subset, CD4+ or CD8+ T cells, or bulk PBMC T cells (not recorded which). The TCR sequence derives from a man between 18 and 69 years old in good health. The CDR3 loop reads CASINPGTSGGTGELFF.